This TCR beta chain comes out of a study of T cell repertoires in cytomegalovirus infection. Study as a whole: CMV infection plus the matching HLA type was flagged by public TCR beta signatures. Study-wide results and limits: Carriers of CMV plus the relevant HLA were identified by cumulative public TCR beta family frequency. What dominated the ex vivo response were HLA-C-restricted CMV-specific TCR beta clonotypes.

The sample holds a few counts of this clonotype. The target antigen is unknown. The germline gives CDR1 MNHNY, CDR2 SVGAGI (reference sequence). V lost 5 bases and J 2 bases, leaving 8 bases between the germline ends. The CDR3 contains 13 residues. A single record per CDR3 protein comes from TCRdb applying MiXCR to the reads. Of hundreds of thousands of distinct CDR3 sequences in the sample, 24% were seen once. The source is a human donor in good health (CMV status not recorded). Some clones in this sample may be carry-over from other donors' samples. This chain links TRBV6-6 with TRBJ2-3; D unresolved. Sequenced: CD8+ T cells from PBMCs. CDR3 sequence: CASSPDLTDTQYF. Written as DNA, the CDR3 is TGTGCCAGCAGTCCCGATCTCACAGATACGCAGTATTTT.